Below are 27 T cell receptor beta chains sequenced from a single sample in a study of CD8 T cells in Susac syndrome. Roughly 0.45 to 1 ug RNA was reverse transcribed with random hexamers. TCRdb recomputed calls from the immunoSEQ multiplex PCR reads with MiXCR, one row per CDR3 protein. The table shows 180,000 or so distinct CDR3 sequences, with 90% to 95% occurring only once. Sequences were obtained from CD4+ T cells from PBMCs. The receptors were gathered from a human donor in good health.

The rearrangement uses TRBV6-6 and TRBJ2-7; 7 bases match TRBD1. Germline lookup yields CDR1 MNHNY and CDR2 SVGAGI (reference sequence). V shed 4 bases and J 12 bases; nucleotides not matched to a gene: 3. There are 10 residues in the CDR3. The CDR3 loop is CASSWTGPYV. As DNA, the CDR3 is TGTGCCAGCAGTTGGACAGGTCCGTACGTC.

This clonotype was seen just once. The J gene is TRBJ2-1, the V gene TRBV10-3; 8 nucleotides align to TRBD2. The ends lost 0 bases at V and 4 bases at J; junction bases unmatched: 11. This CDR3 is 18 amino acids long. From germline, CDR1 is ENHRY and CDR2 SYGVKD. The CDR3 sequence is CAISESKAGVAGYNEQFF. In DNA, the CDR3 is TGTGCCATCAGTGAGTCGAAGGCCGGGGTAGCGGGGTACAATGAGCAGTTCTTC.

J is TRBJ1-5 and V is TRBV6-2 or TRBV6-3; the D is unclear. The V end was cut by 1 base, the J end by 7 bases, with 14 bases between. CDR1 is MNHEY and CDR2 is SVGEGT in the germline V gene. This CDR3 is built from 15 residues. Written as DNA, the CDR3 is TGTGCCAGCAGTTACTTTCCAGGACCCCGGCAGCCCCAGCATTTT. Its protein product is CASSYFPGPRQPQHF.

Points on this clonotype: An end of the junction does not agree with germline; a read error may underlie this. V usage is TRBV14 and J usage is TRBJ2-3, with no clear D. This CDR3 spans 12 amino acids. CDR1 and CDR2 (germline): SGHDN, FVKESK. CDR3 in DNA: TGTGCCAGCAGCCAAGATAGAGCTAGTTTTGATTTT. Translated, it gives CASSQDRASFDF.

The genes are TRBV29-1 and TRBJ2-7; D perhaps matches TRBD2 (6 bases). The CDR3 sequence is 14 residues long. The ends were cut back, 5 bases at V and 2 bases at J, with 16 bases in the middle. The V gene's germline CDR1 is SQVTM and CDR2 ANQGSEA. CDR3 protein: CSVMRDSGPYEQYF. DNA of the CDR3: TGCAGCGTTATGCGGGACTCCGGACCCTACGAGCAGTACTTC.

The genes are TRBV7-2 and TRBJ2-3; D possibly corresponds to TRBD2 (5 bases). The CDR3 totals 15 residues. The V and J ends lost 5 bases and 6 bases respectively, with 18 bases between them. CDR1 and CDR2 from the germline V gene are SGHTA and FQGNSA. CDR3 nucleotides: TGTGCCAGCAGCCAGACACGGGGTTGGGCGGATACGCAGTATTTT. Residues: CASSQTRGWADTQYF. The entire variable domain, with the rest obtained from reference TRBV7-2 and TRBJ2-3, is as follows: GAGVSQSPSNKVTEKGKDVELRCDPISGHTALYWYRQSLGQGLEFLIYFQGNSAPDKSGLPSDRFSAERTGGSVSTLTIQRTQQEDSAVYLCASSQTRGWADTQYFGPGTRLTVL.

This clonotype has just one count. The rearrangement joins TRBV3-1 to TRBJ2-1, with D possibly being TRBD1 or TRBD2 (5 bases each). V lost 4 bases, J lost 12 bases, and 19 bases lay in between. The germline CDR1 and CDR2 sequences are LGHDT and YNNKEL (reference sequence). The CDR3 runs 14 residues. The DNA for the CDR3 is TGTGCCAGCAGCCCAAACCGGGACCCCGGCGTGCAGTTCTTC. Residues: CASSPNRDPGVQFF.

The chain carries TRBV4-1 and TRBJ2-1; possibly TRBD2 for D (5 bases). The germline gives CDR1 MGHRA, CDR2 YSYEKL. The CDR3 sequence is 15 residues long. V gave up 2 bases and J gave up 7 bases, with 15 bases separating them. The CDR3 region is CASSQPGMVGNEQFF. In nucleotides, the CDR3 is TGCGCCAGCAGCCAACCGGGAATGGTCGGGAATGAGCAGTTCTTC.

The chain carries TRBV10-3 and TRBJ2-1; 8 nucleotides align to TRBD2. Germline V gene data show CDR1 as ENHRY and CDR2 as SYGVKD. V was clipped by 6 bases and J by 9 bases; unmatched bases: 7. This CDR3 spans 13 amino acids. The CDR3 here is CAISGTRGIEQFF. The CDR3 DNA reads as TGTGCCATCAGCGGGACTAGGGGGATTGAGCAGTTCTTC.

The V call is TRBV3-1, the J call TRBJ1-1, with a weak D call TRBD1 (5 bases). V dropped 4 bases and J dropped 6 bases, with 15 bases sitting between them. This CDR3 region has 14 residues. Per the germline V gene, CDR1 is LGHDT and CDR2 is YNNKEL (reference sequence). In nucleotides, the CDR3 is TGTGCCAGCAGCCGCATCTCCGTGACAGCTGAAGCTTTCTTT. This translates into CASSRISVTAEAFF. The full variable domain, its missing parts supplied by reference TRBV3-1 and TRBJ1-1, is DTAVSQTPKYLVTQMGNDKSIKCEQNLGHDTMYWYKQDSKKFLKIMFSYNNKELIINETVPNRFSPKSPDKAHLNLHINSLELGDSAVYFCASSRISVTAEAFFGQGTRLTVV.

V is TRBV5-1 and J is TRBJ2-1; 9 bases map to TRBD2. The germline V gene has CDR1 SGHRS and CDR2 YFSETQ. V lost 0 bases, J lost 7 bases, and 5 bases stayed unmatched. This CDR3 has 15 residues. CDR3 bases: TGCGCCAGCAGCTTGGTAGCGGGGGACCTTAATGAGCAGTTCTTC. This translates into CASSLVAGDLNEQFF.

The chain employs TRBV6-5 and TRBJ1-1; no definite D call. Per the germline V gene, CDR1 is MNHEY and CDR2 is SVGAGI. V was trimmed by 4 bases and J by 4 bases, leaving 19 bases between them. This CDR3 spans 16 amino acids. The CDR3 DNA reads as TGTGCCAGCAGTTCCCCTTTGACCCCGTTCGGCACTGAAGCTTTCTTT. Encoded protein: CASSSPLTPFGTEAFF.

This clonotype was observed once. J is TRBJ2-1 and V is TRBV3-1, with D uncertain. The CDR3 is made up of 11 amino acids. The germline V and J ends were trimmed by 2 bases and 12 bases, with 8 bases remaining between them. The germline gives CDR1 LGHDT, CDR2 YNNKEL (reference sequence). CDR3 sequence: CASSQPGWQFF. The CDR3 DNA is TGTGCCAGCAGCCAACCCGGGTGGCAGTTCTTC.

In DNA form, the CDR3 reads TGTGCCAGCAGCTTAAATCGGGGGGACACCGGGGAGCTGTTTTTT. Translation gives CASSLNRGDTGELFF. The V call is TRBV7-3, the J call TRBJ2-2; 7 bases fit TRBD2. V was pared by 1 base and J by 3 bases, with 2 bases of the junction left unmatched. Per the germline V gene, CDR1 is SGHTA and CDR2 is FQGTGA. This CDR3 region has 15 residues.

This rearrangement joins TRBV10-3 to TRBJ2-7; D unresolved. The CDR3 is 14 amino acids. V lost 10 bases, J lost 0 bases, and 16 bases lay in between. CDR1 ENHRY and CDR2 SYGVKD come from the germline V gene. The CDR3 DNA follows: TGTGCCACCAAATGGACGGCTAGCTCCTACGAGCAGTACTTC. Translated, it gives CATKWTASSYEQYF.

The rearrangement joins TRBV28 to TRBJ1-2; D remains unclear. The CDR3 is 14 residues long. The V gene's germline CDR1 is MDHEN and CDR2 SYDVKM. V dropped 7 bases and J dropped 5 bases, with 17 bases sitting between them. The chain's CDR3 is CASTPPEEVYGYTF. The CDR3, as DNA: TGTGCCAGCACTCCTCCGGAAGAGGTTTATGGCTACACCTTC.

The V call is TRBV4-1, the J call TRBJ2-5; D possibly corresponds to TRBD2 (6 bases). The CDR3 totals 16 residues. CDR1 and CDR2 (germline): MGHRA, YSYEKL. V dropped 0 bases and J dropped 4 bases, with 15 bases sitting between them. The chain's CDR3 is CASSQDGRARGETQYF. CDR3 coding DNA: TGCGCCAGCAGCCAAGATGGCAGGGCGCGGGGAGAGACCCAGTACTTC.

The chain is built from TRBV29-1 and TRBJ1-1; D perhaps matches TRBD1 (6 bases). The V gene lost 2 bases and the J gene lost 5 bases, with 9 bases spanning the gap. In germline, CDR1 is SQVTM, CDR2 ANQGSEA. The CDR3 contains 12 residues. The CDR3 nucleotides read TGCAGCGTTGAACAAACAGGGACTGAAGCTTTCTTT. This translates into CSVEQTGTEAFF.

The gene calls are TRBV29-1 and TRBJ2-3, with 8 bases that match TRBD1. Germline CDR1 reads SQVTM; CDR2 reads ANQGSEA. The J segment lost 7 bases and the V segment lost 7 bases, leaving 10 bases of the junction unmatched. CDR3 length equals 13 residues. CDR3 coding DNA: TGCAGCGCCCAGGGGGCCACTTTCTATACGCAGTATTTT. The encoded protein is CSAQGATFYTQYF.

This clonotype has only one observation. This chain uses TRBV6-1 with TRBJ1-5; D ambiguous. Germline V lookup: CDR1 MNHNS, CDR2 SASEGT. The CDR3 is made up of 13 amino acids. V lost 7 bases and J 7 bases, leaving 14 bases between the germline ends. The DNA for the CDR3 is TGTGCCAGCACCATACAAGACGTACAGCCCCAGCATTTT. The encoded protein is CASTIQDVQPQHF.

The rearrangement joins TRBV27 to TRBJ1-4; possible D gene TRBD1, 5 bases. Germline V gene lookup returns CDR1 MNHEY and CDR2 SMNVEV (reference sequence). V lost 3 bases to trimming and J lost 3 bases, with 11 bases between them. This CDR3 spans 15 amino acids. The DNA of the CDR3 is TGTGCCAGCAGTTTTCTGGGGACGGCTAATGAAAAACTGTTTTTT. This sequence encodes CASSFLGTANEKLFF.

The chain has TRBV7-2 and TRBJ2-7; no clear D. The CDR3 covers 14 residues. The V end lost 5 bases, the J end lost 3 bases, and 14 bases lay between the germline ends. Per the germline V gene, CDR1 is SGHTA and CDR2 is FQGNSA. CDR3 nucleotides: TGTGCCAGCAGCGCGGCCAGAACCAGCTACGAGCAGTACTTC. It yields the protein CASSAARTSYEQYF. The variable domain in full, completed from reference TRBV7-2 and TRBJ2-7, reads GAGVSQSPSNKVTEKGKDVELRCDPISGHTALYWYRQSLGQGLEFLIYFQGNSAPDKSGLPSDRFSAERTGGSVSTLTIQRTQQEDSAVYLCASSAARTSYEQYFGPGTRLTVT.

The CDR3 nucleotides are TGTGCCAGCAGAGGGTTGAATCAGCCCCAGCATTTT. Its translation: CASRGLNQPQHF. The V gene is TRBV12-3 or TRBV12-4, the J gene TRBJ1-5; D gene ambiguous. V lost 6 bases, J lost 4 bases, and 7 bases lay in between. This CDR3 spans 12 amino acids.

A single count supports this clonotype. This chain joins TRBV29-1 and TRBJ1-2; D is ambiguous. The germline CDR1 and CDR2 sequences are SQVTM and ANQGSEA. The CDR3 loop spans 12 amino acids. V was shortened by 4 bases and J by 5 bases, with 11 bases between the two germline ends. This chain's CDR3 is CSVVSTGYGYTF. The DNA of the CDR3 is TGCAGCGTTGTTAGTACGGGGTATGGCTACACCTTC.

The J gene is TRBJ2-3, the V gene TRBV27; 7 positions match TRBD1. The CDR3 loop spans 15 amino acids. J lost 4 bases, V lost 5 bases, and 9 bases had no gene match. The germline gives CDR1 MNHEY, CDR2 SMNVEV (reference sequence). The CDR3 loop reads CASSDQGVLADTQYF. The CDR3 bases are TGTGCCAGCAGTGACCAGGGGGTTTTGGCAGATACGCAGTATTTT.

The V gene is TRBV4-3, the J gene TRBJ2-7, with D hard to call. The CDR3 loop spans 13 amino acids. Trimming removed 1 base from V and 2 bases from J, with 6 bases in between. Germline CDR1 is LGHNA and CDR2 is YSLEER. CDR3 loop: CASSQGAPYEQYF. CDR3 DNA sequence: TGCGCCAGCAGCCAAGGGGCCCCCTACGAGCAGTACTTC.

This clonotype was found once. The chain joins TRBV6-5 to TRBJ2-1; possibly TRBD2 for D (5 bases). Germline-derived CDR1 and CDR2 are MNHEY and SVGAGI. V lost 5 bases and J lost 6, with 11 bases in between. The CDR3 has 13 amino acids. The CDR3 bases are TGTGCCAGCAGTCGCGGGCCCCTCAATGAGCAGTTCTTC. The encoded protein is CASSRGPLNEQFF.